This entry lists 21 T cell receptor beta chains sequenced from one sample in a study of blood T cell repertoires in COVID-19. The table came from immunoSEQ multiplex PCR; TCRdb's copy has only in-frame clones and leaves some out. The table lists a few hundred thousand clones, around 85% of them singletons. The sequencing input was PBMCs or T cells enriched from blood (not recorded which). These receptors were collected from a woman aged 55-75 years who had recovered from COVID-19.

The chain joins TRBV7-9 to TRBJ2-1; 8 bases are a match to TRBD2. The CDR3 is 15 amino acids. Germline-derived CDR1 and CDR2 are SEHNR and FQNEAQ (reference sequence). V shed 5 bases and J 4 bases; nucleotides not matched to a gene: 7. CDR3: CASSLRGGVYNEQFF. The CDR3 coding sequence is TGTGCCAGCAGCCTCCGGGGGGGCGTTTACAATGAGCAGTTCTTC.

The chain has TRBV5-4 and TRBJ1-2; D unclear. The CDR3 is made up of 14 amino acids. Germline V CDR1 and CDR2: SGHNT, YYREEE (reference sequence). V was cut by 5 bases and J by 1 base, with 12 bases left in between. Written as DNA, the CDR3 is TGTGCCAGCAGGGAGGAGGTTAATAACTATGGCTACACCTTC. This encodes CASREEVNNYGYTF.

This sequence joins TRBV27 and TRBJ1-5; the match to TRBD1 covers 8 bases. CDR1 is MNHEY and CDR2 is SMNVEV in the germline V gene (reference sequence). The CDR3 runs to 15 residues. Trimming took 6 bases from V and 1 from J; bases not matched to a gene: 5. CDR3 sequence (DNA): TGTGCCAGCAGCCGAAACAGGGGGAGCAATCAGCCCCAGCATTTT. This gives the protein CASSRNRGSNQPQHF.

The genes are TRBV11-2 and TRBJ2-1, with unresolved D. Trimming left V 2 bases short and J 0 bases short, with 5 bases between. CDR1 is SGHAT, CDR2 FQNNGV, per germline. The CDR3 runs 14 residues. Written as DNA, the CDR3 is TGTGCCAGCAGCTTACTAAGCTCCTACAATGAGCAGTTCTTC. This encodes CASSLLSSYNEQFF.

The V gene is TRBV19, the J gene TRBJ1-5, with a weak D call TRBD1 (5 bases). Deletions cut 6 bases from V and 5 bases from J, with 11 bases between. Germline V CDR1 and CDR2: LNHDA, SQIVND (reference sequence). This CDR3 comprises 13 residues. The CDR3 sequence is CASRGQGYQPQHF. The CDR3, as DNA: TGTGCCAGTAGAGGGCAGGGCTATCAGCCCCAGCATTTT.

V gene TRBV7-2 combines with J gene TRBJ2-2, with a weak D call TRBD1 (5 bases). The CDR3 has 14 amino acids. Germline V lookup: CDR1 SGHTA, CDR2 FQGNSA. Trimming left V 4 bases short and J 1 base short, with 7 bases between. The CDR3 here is CASSWTQNTGELFF. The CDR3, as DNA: TGTGCCAGCAGCTGGACACAGAACACCGGGGAGCTGTTTTTT.

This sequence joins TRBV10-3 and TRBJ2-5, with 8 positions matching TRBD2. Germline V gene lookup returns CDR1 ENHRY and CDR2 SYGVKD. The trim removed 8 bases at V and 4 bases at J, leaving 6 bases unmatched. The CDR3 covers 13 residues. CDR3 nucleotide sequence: TGTGCCATCCGGGGGGGCAGAGGAGAGACCCAGTACTTC. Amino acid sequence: CAIRGGRGETQYF.

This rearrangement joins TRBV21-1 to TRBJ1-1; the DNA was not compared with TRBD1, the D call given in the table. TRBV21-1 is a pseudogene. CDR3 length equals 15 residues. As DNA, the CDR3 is TGTGCCAGCAGGAAAAAGGGGCCCCTTAACACTGAAGCTTTCTTT. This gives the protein CASRKKGPLNTEAFF.

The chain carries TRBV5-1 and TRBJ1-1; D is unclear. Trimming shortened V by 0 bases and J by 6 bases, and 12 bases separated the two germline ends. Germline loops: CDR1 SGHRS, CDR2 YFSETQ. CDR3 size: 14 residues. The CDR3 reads CASSLEEFGPEAFF. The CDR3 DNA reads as TGCGCCAGCAGCTTGGAGGAGTTTGGCCCTGAAGCTTTCTTT.

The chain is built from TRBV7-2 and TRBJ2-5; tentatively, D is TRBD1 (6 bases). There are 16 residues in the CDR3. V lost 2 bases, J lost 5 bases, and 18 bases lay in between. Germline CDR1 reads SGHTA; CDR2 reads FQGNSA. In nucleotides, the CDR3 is TGTGCCAGCAGCTTATCAGGCCCCAGGGGACGGGAGACCCAGTACTTC. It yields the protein CASSLSGPRGRETQYF. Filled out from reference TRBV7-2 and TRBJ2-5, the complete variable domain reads GAGVSQSPSNKVTEKGKDVELRCDPISGHTALYWYRQSLGQGLEFLIYFQGNSAPDKSGLPSDRFSAERTGGSVSTLTIQRTQQEDSAVYLCASSLSGPRGRETQYFGPGTRLLVL.

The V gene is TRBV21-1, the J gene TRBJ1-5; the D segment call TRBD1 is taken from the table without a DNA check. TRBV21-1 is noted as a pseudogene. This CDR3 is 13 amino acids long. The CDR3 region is CASSRTGHQPQHF. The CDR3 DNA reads TGTGCCAGCAGCAGGACAGGGCATCAGCCCCAGCATTTT.

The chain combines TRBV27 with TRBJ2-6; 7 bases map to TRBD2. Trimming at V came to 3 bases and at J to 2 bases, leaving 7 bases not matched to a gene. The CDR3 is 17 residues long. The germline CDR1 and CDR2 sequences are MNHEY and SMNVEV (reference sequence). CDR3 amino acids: CASSFLGLDAGANVLTF. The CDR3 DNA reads TGTGCCAGCAGTTTCCTCGGACTAGACGCTGGGGCCAACGTCCTGACTTTC.

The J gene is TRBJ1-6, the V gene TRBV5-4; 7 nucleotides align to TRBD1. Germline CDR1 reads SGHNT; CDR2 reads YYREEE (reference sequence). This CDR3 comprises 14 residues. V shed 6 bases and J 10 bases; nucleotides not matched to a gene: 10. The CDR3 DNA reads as TGTGCCAGCAAAAGACAGGGAGAAGGCTCACCCCTCCACTTT. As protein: CASKRQGEGSPLHF. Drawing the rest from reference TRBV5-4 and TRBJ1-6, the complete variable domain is ETGVTQSPTHLIKTRGQQVTLRCSSQSGHNTVSWYQQALGQGPQFIFQYYREEENGRGNFPPRFSGLQFPNYSSELNVNALELDDSALYLCASKRQGEGSPLHFGNGTRLTVT.

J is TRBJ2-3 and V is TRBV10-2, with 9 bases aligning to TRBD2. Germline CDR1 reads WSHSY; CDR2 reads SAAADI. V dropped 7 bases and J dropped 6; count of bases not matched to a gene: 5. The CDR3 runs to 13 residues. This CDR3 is CASKYLAGDTQYF. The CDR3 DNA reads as TGCGCCAGCAAGTATCTAGCGGGGGATACGCAGTATTTT.

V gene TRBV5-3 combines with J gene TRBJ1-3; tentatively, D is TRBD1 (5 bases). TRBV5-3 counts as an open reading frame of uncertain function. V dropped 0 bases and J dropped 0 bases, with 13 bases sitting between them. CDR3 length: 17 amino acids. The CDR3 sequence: CARSLAQGETSGNTIYF. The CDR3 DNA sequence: TGTGCCAGAAGCTTGGCGCAGGGTGAAACCTCTGGAAACACCATATATTTT.

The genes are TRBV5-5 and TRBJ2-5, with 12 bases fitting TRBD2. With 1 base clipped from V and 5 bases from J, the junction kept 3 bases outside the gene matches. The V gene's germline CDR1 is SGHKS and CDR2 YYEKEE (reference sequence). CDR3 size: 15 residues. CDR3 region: CASSLTSGGQETQYF. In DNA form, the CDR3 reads TGTGCCAGCAGCTTGACTAGCGGGGGGCAGGAGACCCAGTACTTC.

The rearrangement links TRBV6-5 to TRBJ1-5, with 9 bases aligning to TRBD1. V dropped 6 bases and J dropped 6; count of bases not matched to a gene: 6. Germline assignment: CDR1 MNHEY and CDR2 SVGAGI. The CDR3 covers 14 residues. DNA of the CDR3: TGTGCCAGCAGGCGGGACAGGGCCCCTCAGCCCCAGCATTTT. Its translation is CASRRDRAPQPQHF.

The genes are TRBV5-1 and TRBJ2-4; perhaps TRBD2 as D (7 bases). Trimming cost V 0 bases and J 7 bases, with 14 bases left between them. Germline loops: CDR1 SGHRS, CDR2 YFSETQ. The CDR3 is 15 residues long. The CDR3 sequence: CASSLVDGRGNIQYF. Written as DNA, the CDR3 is TGCGCCAGCAGCTTGGTAGATGGGAGGGGGAACATTCAGTACTTC.

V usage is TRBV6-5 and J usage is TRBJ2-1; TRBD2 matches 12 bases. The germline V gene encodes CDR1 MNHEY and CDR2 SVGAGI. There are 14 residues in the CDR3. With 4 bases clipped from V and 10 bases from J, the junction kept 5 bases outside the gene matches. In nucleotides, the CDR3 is TGTGCCAGCAGTTCCTCCCTAGCGGGGGGGGAGCAGTTCTTC. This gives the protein CASSSSLAGGEQFF.

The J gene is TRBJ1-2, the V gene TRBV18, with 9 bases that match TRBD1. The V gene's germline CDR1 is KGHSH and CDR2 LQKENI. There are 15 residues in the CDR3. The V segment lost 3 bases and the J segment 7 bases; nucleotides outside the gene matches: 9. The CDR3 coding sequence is TGTGCCAGCTCACCTCCCGGGACAGGGAACGGTGGCTACACCTTC. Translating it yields CASSPPGTGNGGYTF.

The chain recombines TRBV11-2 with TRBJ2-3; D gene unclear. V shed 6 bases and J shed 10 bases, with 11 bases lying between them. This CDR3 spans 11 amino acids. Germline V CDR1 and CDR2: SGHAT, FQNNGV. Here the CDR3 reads CASSLQHAQYF. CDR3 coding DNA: TGTGCCAGCAGTTTACAACATGCGCAGTATTTT. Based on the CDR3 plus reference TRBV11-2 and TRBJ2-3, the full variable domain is EAGVAQSPRYKIIEKRQSVAFWCNPISGHATLYWYQQILGQGPKLLIQFQNNGVVDDSQLPKDRFSAERLKGVDSTLKIQPAKLEDSAVYLCASSLQHAQYFGPGTRLTVL.